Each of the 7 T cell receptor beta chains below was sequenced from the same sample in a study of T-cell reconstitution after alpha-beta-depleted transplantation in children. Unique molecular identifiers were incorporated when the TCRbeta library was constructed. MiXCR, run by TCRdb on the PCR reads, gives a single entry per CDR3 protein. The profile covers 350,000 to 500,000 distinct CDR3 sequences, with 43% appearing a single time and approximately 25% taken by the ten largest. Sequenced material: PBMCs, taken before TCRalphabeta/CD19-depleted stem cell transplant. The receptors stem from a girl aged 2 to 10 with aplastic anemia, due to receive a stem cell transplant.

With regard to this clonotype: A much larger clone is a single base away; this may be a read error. The CDR3 here is CATLGQGYNEQFF. Here the CDR3 DNA reads TGTGCCACCCTGGGACAGGGATACAATGAGCAGTTCTTC. The chain carries TRBV7-2 and TRBJ2-1; 9 nucleotides line up with TRBD1. Germline V gives CDR1 SGHTA, CDR2 FQGNSA. The CDR3 runs 13 residues. J gave up 4 bases and V 10 bases, and 5 bases lay outside the gene matches.

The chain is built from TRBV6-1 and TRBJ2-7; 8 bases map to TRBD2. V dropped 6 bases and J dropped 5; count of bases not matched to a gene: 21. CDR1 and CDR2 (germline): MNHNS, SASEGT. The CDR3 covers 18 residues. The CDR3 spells CASSPSFGSGTSIDEQYF. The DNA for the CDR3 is TGTGCCAGCAGCCCCTCCTTTGGCTCCGGGACTAGTATCGACGAGCAGTACTTC.

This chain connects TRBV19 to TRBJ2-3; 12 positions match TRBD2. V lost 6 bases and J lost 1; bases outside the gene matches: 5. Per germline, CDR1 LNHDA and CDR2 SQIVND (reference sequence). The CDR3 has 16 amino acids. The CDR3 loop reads CASSLRTSGGTDTQYF. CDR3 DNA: TGTGCCAGTAGCCTCCGGACTAGCGGGGGCACAGATACGCAGTATTTT.

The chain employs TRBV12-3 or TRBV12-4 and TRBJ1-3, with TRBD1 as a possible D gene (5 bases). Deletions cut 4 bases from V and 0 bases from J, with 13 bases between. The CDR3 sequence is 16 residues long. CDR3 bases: TGTGCCAGCAGTTACACAGGAGACTACTCTGGAAACACCATATATTTT. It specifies CASSYTGDYSGNTIYF.

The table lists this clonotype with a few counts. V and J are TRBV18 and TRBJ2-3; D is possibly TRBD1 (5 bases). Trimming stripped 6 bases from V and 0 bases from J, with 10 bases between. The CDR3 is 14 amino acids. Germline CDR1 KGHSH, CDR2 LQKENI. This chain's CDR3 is CASSPTASTDTQYF. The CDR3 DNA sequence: TGTGCCAGCTCTCCGACAGCGAGCACAGATACGCAGTATTTT.

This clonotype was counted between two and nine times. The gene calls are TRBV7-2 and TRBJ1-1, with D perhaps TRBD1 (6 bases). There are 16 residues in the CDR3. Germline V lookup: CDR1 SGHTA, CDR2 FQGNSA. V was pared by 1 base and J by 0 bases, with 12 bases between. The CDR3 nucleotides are TGTGCCAGCAGCTTAGTCGGGGGCGCGGTGAACACTGAAGCTTTCTTT. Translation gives CASSLVGGAVNTEAFF.

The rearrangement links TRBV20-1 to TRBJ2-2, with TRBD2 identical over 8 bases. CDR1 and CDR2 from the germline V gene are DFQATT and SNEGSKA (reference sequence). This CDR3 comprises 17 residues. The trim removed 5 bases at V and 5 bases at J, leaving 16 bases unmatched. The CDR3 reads CSALALISGKGTGELFF. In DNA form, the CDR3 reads TGCAGTGCTCTTGCCCTTATTAGCGGGAAAGGGACCGGGGAGCTGTTTTTT.